These 18 T cell receptor beta chains share one sample of origin, sequenced in a study of T cells after yellow fever vaccination. TCRdb used MiXCR to reprocess the 5' RACE reads, holding one entry per CDR3 protein. The repertoire holds under 550,000 distinct CDR3 sequences, around a fifth seen once, with about a sixth in the top ten. This specimen was PBMCs, taken approximately 22 days after the first yellow fever vaccination. These receptors came from a man aged 18 to 29 who received the YFV17D yellow fever vaccine.

This chain uses TRBV10-3 with TRBJ2-7; 9 bases align to TRBD1. The CDR3 loop spans 13 amino acids. Germline V gives CDR1 ENHRY, CDR2 SYGVKD. The trim removed 6 bases at V and 4 bases at J, leaving 4 bases unmatched. CDR3 nucleotide sequence: TGTGCCATCAGGGGACAGGGACTATACGAGCAGTACTTC. Translation gives CAIRGQGLYEQYF.

The count of this clonotype is one. The V call is TRBV20-1, the J call TRBJ2-3; 7 bases line up with TRBD2. Germline V lookup: CDR1 DFQATT, CDR2 SNEGSKA (reference sequence). This CDR3 spans 16 amino acids. The CDR3 DNA is TGCTGCGCATGGGACCCGGAGCGGGGCCCCACAGATACGCAGTATTTT. Its translation: CCAWDPERGPTDTQYF.

This clonotype was observed a few times. The rearrangement joins TRBV11-2 to TRBJ2-7; TRBD1 matches 10 bases. CDR3 length: 16 amino acids. V was clipped by 4 bases and J by 4 bases; unmatched bases: 10. Germline V lookup: CDR1 SGHAT, CDR2 FQNNGV. CDR3 protein: CASSSGGTGVSYEQYV. The CDR3 DNA follows: TGTGCCAGCAGCTCCGGAGGGACAGGGGTTTCTTACGAGCAGTACGTC.

The J gene is TRBJ2-5, the V gene TRBV6-5, with 7 bases lining up with TRBD2. In germline, CDR1 is MNHEY, CDR2 SVGAGI. The CDR3 consists of 14 residues. Trimming removed 3 bases from V and 5 bases from J; junction bases left unmatched: 6. Written as DNA, the CDR3 is TGTGCCAGCAGTTATAGCGGGTCGGGGGAGACCCAGTACTTC. Its translation is CASSYSGSGETQYF.

This rearrangement joins TRBV9 to TRBJ2-1; D perhaps matches TRBD1 (5 bases). In germline, CDR1 is SGDLS, CDR2 YYNGEE. Trimming pared 1 base from V and 0 bases from J, leaving 11 bases between. There are 16 residues in the CDR3. This CDR3 reads CASSVRRVSSYNEQFF. DNA of the CDR3: TGTGCCAGCAGCGTACGCAGGGTGAGCTCCTACAATGAGCAGTTCTTC.

This clonotype has ten or more counts. This sequence joins TRBV7-9 and TRBJ1-1; a possible D gene is TRBD1 (5 bases). Germline CDR1 reads SEHNR; CDR2 reads FQNEAQ (reference sequence). CDR3 length: 15 residues. V dropped 3 bases and J dropped 0 bases, with 11 bases sitting between them. The CDR3 region has the DNA TGTGCCAGCAGCTTCGAGGGGTTCATGAACACTGAAGCTTTCTTT. Its translation: CASSFEGFMNTEAFF.

The chain links TRBV30 to TRBJ2-7, with 9 bases matching TRBD2. The ends lost 5 bases at V and 4 bases at J; junction bases unmatched: 6. CDR3 length: 13 amino acids. The germline V gene has CDR1 GTSNPN and CDR2 SVGIG (reference sequence). The CDR3 DNA reads as TGTGCCTGGGGAGCGGGGGGCGCGTACGAGCAGTACTTC. Translating gives CAWGAGGAYEQYF.

This chain's CDR3 is CASSFAGQGGLETQYF. CDR3 coding DNA: TGCGCCAGCAGCTTTGCCGGACAGGGAGGATTGGAGACCCAGTACTTC. This chain joins TRBV5-1 and TRBJ2-5, with 8 bases fitting TRBD1. The length of the CDR3 is 16 residues. V lost 2 bases and J lost 5; bases outside the gene matches: 11. The germline CDR1 and CDR2 sequences are SGHRS and YFSETQ.

This clonotype was seen more than once but under ten times. V is TRBV6-1 and J is TRBJ1-2; 7 nucleotides align to TRBD1. CDR3 size: 16 residues. Germline assignment: CDR1 MNHNS and CDR2 SASEGT. With V trimmed by 0 bases and J by 4 bases, 8 bases remained unmatched. CDR3 bases: TGTGCCAGCAGTGAAGCGCTTCAGGGGGTAGCCTATGGCTACACCTTC. Residues: CASSEALQGVAYGYTF.

This clonotype has a handful of counts. The J gene is TRBJ1-6, the V gene TRBV20-1; D gene uncertain. Trimming stripped 1 base from V and 12 bases from J, with 10 bases between. CDR3 length: 12 residues. Germline V CDR1 and CDR2: DFQATT, SNEGSKA (reference sequence). The CDR3 protein is CSARVGLEPLHF. Written as DNA, the CDR3 is TGCAGTGCTAGAGTCGGCTTAGAACCCCTCCACTTT.

V usage is TRBV7-2 and J usage is TRBJ2-5; D might be TRBD1 or TRBD2, each matching 5 bases. V was trimmed by 4 bases and J by 2 bases, leaving 17 bases between them. The germline V gene has CDR1 SGHTA and CDR2 FQGNSA. The CDR3 runs 16 residues. Written as DNA, the CDR3 is TGTGCCAGCAGCTCCGGTTGGGGGAGACGGCAAGAGACCCAGTACTTC. It is translated as CASSSGWGRRQETQYF. Full variable domain (missing parts from reference TRBV7-2 and TRBJ2-5): GAGVSQSPSNKVTEKGKDVELRCDPISGHTALYWYRQSLGQGLEFLIYFQGNSAPDKSGLPSDRFSAERTGGSVSTLTIQRTQQEDSAVYLCASSSGWGRRQETQYFGPGTRLLVL.

The rearrangement links TRBV5-1 to TRBJ1-1, with a tentative D call TRBD1 (5 bases). Trimming took 2 bases from V and 1 from J, leaving 15 bases between them. The CDR3 is made up of 16 amino acids. Germline V lookup: CDR1 SGHRS, CDR2 YFSETQ. CDR3 region: CASSLNLRTKNTEAFF. The CDR3 bases are TGCGCCAGCAGCTTAAATTTGCGGACAAAGAACACTGAAGCTTTCTTT.

The chain couples TRBV7-9 to TRBJ1-2; D is possibly TRBD1 (6 bases). From germline, CDR1 is SEHNR and CDR2 FQNEAQ (reference sequence). Deletions cut 5 bases from V and 4 bases from J, with 20 bases between. The CDR3 runs to 16 residues. CDR3: CASSHRDTTVSYGYTF. CDR3 sequence (DNA): TGTGCCAGCAGCCACCGGGACACTACTGTAAGCTATGGCTACACCTTC.

This clonotype was found a few times. The chain is built from TRBV7-8 and TRBJ1-1; D is possibly TRBD1 (6 bases). Germline values: CDR1 SGHVS, CDR2 FQNEAQ. The CDR3 extends over 15 amino acids. V shed 5 bases and J shed 3 bases, with 16 bases lying between them. Written as DNA, the CDR3 is TGTGCCAGCAGCCCGTGGACAGTTAGGGACACTGAAGCTTTCTTT. Translating gives CASSPWTVRDTEAFF. Based on the CDR3 plus reference TRBV7-8 and TRBJ1-1, the full variable domain is GAGVSQSPRYKVAKRGQDVALRCDPISGHVSLFWYQQALGQGPEFLTYFQNEAQLDKSGLPSDRFFAERPEGSVSTLKIQRTQQEDSAVYLCASSPWTVRDTEAFFGQGTRLTVV.

As for this clonotype: A much more abundant neighbour one base away suggests this may be a read error. The chain combines TRBV12-3 or TRBV12-4 with TRBJ2-5, with 8 bases that match TRBD2. CDR3 length: 14 amino acids. This chain's CDR3 is CASSPRTSQETQHF. As DNA, the CDR3 is TGTGCCAGCAGCCCTCGGACTAGCCAAGAGACCCAGCACTTC.

This chain links TRBV5-1 with TRBJ2-7; D may be TRBD2 (5 bases). The CDR3 runs 16 residues. Trimming shortened V by 7 bases and J by 4 bases, and 24 bases separated the two germline ends. The germline V gene has CDR1 SGHRS and CDR2 YFSETQ. CDR3: CASGSSIGDTGYEQYF. CDR3 sequence (DNA): TGCGCCAGCGGATCTTCCATTGGGGATACGGGGTACGAGCAGTACTTC.

The chain has TRBV18 and TRBJ1-1; 10 bases are a match to TRBD1. The CDR3 has 15 amino acids. V shed 3 bases and J 5 bases; nucleotides not matched to a gene: 6. In germline, CDR1 is KGHSH, CDR2 LQKENI. The CDR3 loop is CASSPGTGDRTEAFF. CDR3 bases: TGTGCCAGCTCACCGGGGACAGGGGACAGGACTGAAGCTTTCTTT.

In DNA, the CDR3 is TGTGCCAGCAGCCCGTCAGGGTCCGGGGAGCTGTTTTTT. It encodes CASSPSGSGELFF. The chain links TRBV7-9 to TRBJ2-2; the D gene is possibly TRBD1 (5 bases). Per the germline V gene, CDR1 is SEHNR and CDR2 is FQNEAQ (reference sequence). This CDR3 has 13 amino acids. V was cut by 5 bases and J by 6 bases, with 10 bases left in between.